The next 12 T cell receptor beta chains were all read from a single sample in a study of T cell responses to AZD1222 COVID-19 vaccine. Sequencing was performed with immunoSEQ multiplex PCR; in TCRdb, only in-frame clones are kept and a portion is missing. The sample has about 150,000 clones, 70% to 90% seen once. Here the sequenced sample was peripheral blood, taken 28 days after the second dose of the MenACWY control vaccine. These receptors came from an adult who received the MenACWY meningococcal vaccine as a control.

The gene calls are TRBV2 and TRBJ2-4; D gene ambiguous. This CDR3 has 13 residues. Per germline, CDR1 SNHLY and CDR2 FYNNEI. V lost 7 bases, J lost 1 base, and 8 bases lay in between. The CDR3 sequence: CASMLDAKNIQYF. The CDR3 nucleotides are TGTGCCAGCATGTTGGATGCCAAAAACATTCAGTACTTC.

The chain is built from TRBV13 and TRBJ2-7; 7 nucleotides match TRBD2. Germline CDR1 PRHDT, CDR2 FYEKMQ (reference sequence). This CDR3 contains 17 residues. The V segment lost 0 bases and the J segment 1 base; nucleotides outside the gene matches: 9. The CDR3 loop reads CASSLGAGGEGSYEQYV. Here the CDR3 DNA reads TGTGCCAGCAGCTTAGGGGCAGGAGGGGAGGGGTCCTACGAGCAGTACGTC.

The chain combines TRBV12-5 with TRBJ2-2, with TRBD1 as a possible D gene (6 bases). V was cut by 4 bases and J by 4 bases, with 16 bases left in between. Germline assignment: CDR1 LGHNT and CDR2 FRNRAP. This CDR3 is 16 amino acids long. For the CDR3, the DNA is TGTGCTAGTGGTTCAGGGGCCCGATTGAGCACCGGGGAGCTGTTTTTT. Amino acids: CASGSGARLSTGELFF.

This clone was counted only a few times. CDR3 residues: CATSRDNQANTEAFF. In nucleotides, the CDR3 is TGTGCCACCAGCAGAGATAATCAAGCAAACACTGAAGCTTTCTTT. The chain couples TRBV15 to TRBJ1-1; D is unresolved. The CDR3 has 15 residues. Germline V gene lookup returns CDR1 LNHNV and CDR2 YYDKDF (reference sequence). Trimming removed 0 bases from V and 2 bases from J, with 10 bases in between. Filled out from reference TRBV15 and TRBJ1-1, the complete variable domain reads DAMVIQNPRYQVTQFGKPVTLSCSQTLNHNVMYWYQQKSSQAPKLLFHYYDKDFNNEADTPDNFQSRRPNTSFCFLDIRSPGLGDTAMYLCATSRDNQANTEAFFGQGTRLTVV.

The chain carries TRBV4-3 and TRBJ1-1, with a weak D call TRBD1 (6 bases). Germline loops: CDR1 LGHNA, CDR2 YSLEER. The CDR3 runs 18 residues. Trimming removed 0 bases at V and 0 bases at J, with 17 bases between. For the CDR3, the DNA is TGCGCCAGCAGCCAAGAAGGGATGAGGGGGAGGATGAACACTGAAGCTTTCTTT. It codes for CASSQEGMRGRMNTEAFF.

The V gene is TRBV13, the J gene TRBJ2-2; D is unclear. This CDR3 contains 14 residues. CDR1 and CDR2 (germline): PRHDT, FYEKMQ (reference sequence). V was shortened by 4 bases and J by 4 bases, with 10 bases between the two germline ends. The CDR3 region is CASSYKAGTGELFF. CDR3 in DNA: TGTGCCAGCAGCTATAAAGCCGGCACCGGGGAGCTGTTTTTT.

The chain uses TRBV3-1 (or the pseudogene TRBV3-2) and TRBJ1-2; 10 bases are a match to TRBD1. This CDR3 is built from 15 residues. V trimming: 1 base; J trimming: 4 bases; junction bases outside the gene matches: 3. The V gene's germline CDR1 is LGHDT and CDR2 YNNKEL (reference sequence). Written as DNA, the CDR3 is TGTGCCAGCAGCCAAGTTGGACAGGGGGTCTATGGCTACACCTTC. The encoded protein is CASSQVGQGVYGYTF.

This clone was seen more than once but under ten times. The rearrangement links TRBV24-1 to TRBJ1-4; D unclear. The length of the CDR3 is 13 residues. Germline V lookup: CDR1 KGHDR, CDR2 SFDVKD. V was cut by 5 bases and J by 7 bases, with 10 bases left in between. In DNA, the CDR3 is TGTGCCACCAGTGGGTATGATGGTGAAAAACTGTTTTTT. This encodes CATSGYDGEKLFF.

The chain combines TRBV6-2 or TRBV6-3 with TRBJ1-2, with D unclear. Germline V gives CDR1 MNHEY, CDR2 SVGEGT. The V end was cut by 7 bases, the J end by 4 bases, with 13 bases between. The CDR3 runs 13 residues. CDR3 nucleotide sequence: TGTGCCAGCACCCCACGGGCAGGCTATGGCTACACCTTC. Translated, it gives CASTPRAGYGYTF.

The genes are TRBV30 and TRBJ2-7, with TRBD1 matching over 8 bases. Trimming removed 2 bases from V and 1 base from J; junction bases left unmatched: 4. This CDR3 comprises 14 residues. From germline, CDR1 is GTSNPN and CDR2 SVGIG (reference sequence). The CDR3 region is CAWSRQGSSYEQYF. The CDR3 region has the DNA TGTGCCTGGAGTCGACAGGGGTCATCCTACGAGCAGTACTTC. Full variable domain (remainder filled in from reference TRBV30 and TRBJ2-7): SQTIHQWPATLVQPVGSPLSLECTVEGTSNPNLYWYRQAAGRGLQLLFYSVGIGQISSEVPQNLSASRPQDRQFILSSKKLLLSDSGFYLCAWSRQGSSYEQYFGPGTRLTVT.

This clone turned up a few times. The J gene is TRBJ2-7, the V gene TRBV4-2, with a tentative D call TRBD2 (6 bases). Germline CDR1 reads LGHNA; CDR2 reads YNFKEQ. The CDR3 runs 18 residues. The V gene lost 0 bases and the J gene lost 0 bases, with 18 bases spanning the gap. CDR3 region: CASSQEDALAPSSYEQYF. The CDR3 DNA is TGTGCCAGCAGCCAAGAAGATGCCCTAGCGCCGAGCTCCTACGAGCAGTACTTC.

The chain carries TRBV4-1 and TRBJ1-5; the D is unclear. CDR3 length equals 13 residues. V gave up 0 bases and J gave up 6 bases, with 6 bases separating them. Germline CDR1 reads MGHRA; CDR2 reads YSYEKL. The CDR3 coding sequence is TGCGCCAGCAGCCAAGATTACGGTCAGCCCCAGCATTTT. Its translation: CASSQDYGQPQHF.